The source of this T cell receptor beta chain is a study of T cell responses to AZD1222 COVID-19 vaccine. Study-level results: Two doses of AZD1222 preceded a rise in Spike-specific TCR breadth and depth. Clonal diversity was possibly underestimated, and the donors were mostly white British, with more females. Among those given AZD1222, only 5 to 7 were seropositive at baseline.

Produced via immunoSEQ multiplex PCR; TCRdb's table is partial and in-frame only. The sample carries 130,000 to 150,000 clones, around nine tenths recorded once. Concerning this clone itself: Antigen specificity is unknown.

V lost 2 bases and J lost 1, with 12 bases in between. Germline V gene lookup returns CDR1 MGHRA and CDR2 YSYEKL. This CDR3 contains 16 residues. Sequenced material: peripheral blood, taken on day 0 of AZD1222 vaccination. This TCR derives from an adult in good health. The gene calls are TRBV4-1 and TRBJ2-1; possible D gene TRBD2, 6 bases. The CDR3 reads CASSQSGLRSYNEQFF. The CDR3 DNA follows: TGCGCCAGCAGCCAATCGGGACTCCGGTCCTACAATGAGCAGTTCTTC.